The 2 T cell receptor beta chains presented below share a single source sample, sequenced in a study of shared clonotypes between healthy human individuals. Produced via immunoSEQ multiplex PCR; TCRdb's table is partial and in-frame only. This repertoire shows 1,400,000 or so clones, 97% to 99% found once; its top ten account for roughly 0.36%. The sequencing input was naive CD4+ T cells sorted from blood. Subset reported: CD45RA+ positively selected. The receptors shown here come from a man between 25 and 39 years old in good health.

Of note for this clone: Other nucleotide sequences in the sample specify the same CDR3. The chain joins TRBV11-2 to TRBJ2-1; TRBD2 agrees at 9 bases. Germline V lookup: CDR1 SGHAT, CDR2 FQNNGV. With 5 bases clipped from V and 0 bases from J, the junction kept 2 bases outside the gene matches. CDR3 length: 15 amino acids. The CDR3 nucleotides are TGTGCCAGCAGCCCAGCGGGGGGCTCCTACAATGAGCAGTTCTTC. This codes for CASSPAGGSYNEQFF.

J is TRBJ2-7 and V is TRBV29-1, with 7 bases aligning to TRBD1. This CDR3 has 14 residues. V gave up 6 bases and J gave up 2 bases; unmatched junction bases: 10. The germline gives CDR1 SQVTM, CDR2 ANQGSEA. CDR3 residues: CSVLGQASTYEQYF. The CDR3 DNA is TGCAGCGTCCTCGGACAGGCCAGTACCTACGAGCAGTACTTC.